A selection of T cell receptor beta chains follows, all from one sample in a study of cytomegalovirus exposure and HLA in healthy donors. Repertoires were generated with immunoSEQ multiplex PCR, while TCRdb's copy carries only in-frame clones and drops some. The table has roughly 200,000 clones, around 80% seen once. Input material: PBMCs. All receptors come from a man younger than 40 in good health and CMV-seronegative. Both conserved end residues are part of each CDR3. D genes are given only for firm matches. Rows may omit the clone size; those that give it use once, few, many or a size class.

abundance,d_gene,v_gene,len,j_gene,CDR3nt,CDR3aa
-,TRBD2,TRBV6-1,15,TRBJ2-7,TGTGCCAGCAGTGAAGTTGGGGGGGAGGCGTACGAGCAGTACTTC,CASSEVGGEAYEQYF
-,-,TRBV28,13,TRBJ1-2,TGTGCCAGCAGTTTAAGGGGCCTCTATGGCTACACCTTC,CASSLRGLYGYTF
-,TRBD1,TRBV28,19,TRBJ2-7,TGTGCCAGCAGCAACTCCGGGACAGGGCATTTCGGGGGCTCCTACGAGCAGTACTTC,CASSNSGTGHFGGSYEQYF
few,TRBD1,TRBV29-1,12,TRBJ2-3,TGCAGCGCGCAGGGGGCATCAGATACGCAGTATTTT,CSAQGASDTQYF
few,TRBD1,TRBV15,15,TRBJ2-1,TGTGCCACCAGCAGATCCTACAGGGGGAAGAATGAGCAGTTCTTC,CATSRSYRGKNEQFF
-,TRBD2,TRBV9,14,TRBJ2-7,TGTGCCAGCAGTTCCGGGGGAGGGAACTACGAGCAGTACTTC,CASSSGGGNYEQYF
-,TRBD2,TRBV10-1,15,TRBJ2-5,TGCGCCAGCAGTGAGTCGGTTAGCGGGCAAGAGACCCAGTACTTC,CASSESVSGQETQYF
-,TRBD2,TRBV7-9,15,TRBJ2-1,TGTGCCAGCAGCTCACTAGCGGGAGGGCCTAATGAGCAGTTCTTC,CASSSLAGGPNEQFF
-,-,TRBV7-7,14,TRBJ2-2,TGTGCTAGCAGCTTAGGGCGGCAGTTCGGGGAGCTGTTTTTT,CASSLGRQFGELFF
once,-,TRBV29-1,13,TRBJ2-5,TGCAGCGTTAAATCAGAAATCCAAGAGACCCAGTACTTC,CSVKSEIQETQYF
-,TRBD1,TRBV30,15,TRBJ1-5,TGTGCCTGGAGTGAAGGGACAGTTAGCAATCAGCCCCAGCATTTT,CAWSEGTVSNQPQHF
-,TRBD2,TRBV6-5,15,TRBJ2-1,TGTGCCAGCAGCCCTAGCGGGAGGGGCTACAATGAGCAGTTCTTC,CASSPSGRGYNEQFF
-,TRBD2,TRBV7-8,16,TRBJ2-3,TGTGCCAGCAGCTTACGGCGGGAGGGCCGTGGGGATACGCAGTATTTT,CASSLRREGRGDTQYF